One sample yielded the 5 T cell receptor beta chains listed below, sequenced in a study of T cells in Graves' hyperthyroidism and ophthalmopathy. TCR beta CDR3 regions were amplified from RNA transcripts. The study used the HTBI primer set for a first-round RT-PCR of the TCR CDR3. Via MiXCR, TCRdb re-called the multiplex PCR reads, giving one row per CDR3 protein. The table has around 390,000 distinct CDR3 sequences, 14% seen once. The sample was blood. The receptors stem from a woman in her thirties with Graves' ophthalmopathy.

This clonotype has a count of ten or more. J is TRBJ2-7 and V is TRBV20-1; D uncertain. The germline gives CDR1 DFQATT, CDR2 SNEGSKA (reference sequence). Trimming left V 4 bases short and J 2 bases short, with 12 bases between. The CDR3 length is 13 residues. Here the CDR3 DNA reads TGCAGTGCTATAAAGGGTTCCCCCTACGAGCAGTACTTC. Translation: CSAIKGSPYEQYF.

As to this clonotype: This is likely a read error, given that the CDR3 carries no conserved phenylalanine or tryptophan at its end. The chain has TRBV9 and TRBJ2-3, with D tentatively TRBD2 (6 bases). V was cut by 4 bases and J by 4 bases, with 22 bases left in between. The CDR3 runs 17 residues. CDR1 and CDR2 from the germline V gene are SGDLS and YYNGEE. Here the CDR3 reads CASSRFGGTATSDTQYS. In nucleotides, the CDR3 is TGTGCCAGCAGCCGATTCGGAGGGACTGCAACCTCAGATACGCAGTATTCT.

This clonotype has just a few counts. The chain uses TRBV4-2 and TRBJ1-5; D is possibly TRBD1 (5 bases). Trimming took off 0 bases at V and 8 bases at J, with 14 bases between the two ends. The CDR3 extends over 15 amino acids. Germline CDR1 is LGHNA and CDR2 is YNFKEQ. The DNA of the CDR3 is TGTGCCAGCAGCCAAGATCAAAGGGGTAGGGAGCCCCAGCATTTT. It is translated as CASSQDQRGREPQHF.

This clonotype was seen at least ten times. The chain is built from TRBV27 and TRBJ2-2; 10 positions match TRBD2. The germline gives CDR1 MNHEY, CDR2 SMNVEV (reference sequence). The ends lost 7 bases at V and 7 bases at J; junction bases unmatched: 9. CDR3 length: 15 amino acids. The CDR3 sequence is CASTRTAGGHGELFF. In DNA form, the CDR3 reads TGTGCCAGCACCAGGACAGCGGGGGGGCACGGGGAGCTGTTTTTT.

This clonotype appeared many times. The rearrangement uses TRBV6-1 and TRBJ1-1; D is ambiguous. Trimming removed 5 bases from V and 4 bases from J, with 11 bases in between. The CDR3 runs to 13 residues. Germline values: CDR1 MNHNS, CDR2 SASEGT. This chain's CDR3 is CASSKDAPTEAFF. The DNA for the CDR3 is TGTGCCAGCAGTAAGGACGCCCCCACTGAAGCTTTCTTT.